This T cell receptor beta chain was captured by sequencing in a study of cytomegalovirus exposure and HLA in healthy donors. PCR amplification relied on 60 Vbeta primers (plus 13 Jbeta primers). Clones were sequenced by immunoSEQ multiplex PCR, and TCRdb holds only the in-frame ones, with some missing. The data contain about 150,000 clones, over 75% of them singletons. The germline CDR1 and CDR2 sequences are SGHNT and YYREEE (reference sequence). Trimming took 0 bases from V and 7 from J, leaving 8 bases between them. This CDR3 has 14 residues. The chain has TRBV5-4 and TRBJ1-6, with D possibly being TRBD1 (6 bases). The receptor's source is a middle-aged woman in good health and CMV-seronegative. Sequences were obtained from PBMCs. CDR3 DNA sequence: TGTGCCAGCAGCTTGGACCAGGGGAATTCACCCCTCCACTTT. Its protein product is CASSLDQGNSPLHF. Looking up the rest from reference TRBV5-4 and TRBJ1-6 gives the full variable domain: ETGVTQSPTHLIKTRGQQVTLRCSSQSGHNTVSWYQQALGQGPQFIFQYYREEENGRGNFPPRFSGLQFPNYSSELNVNALELDDSALYLCASSLDQGNSPLHFGNGTRLTVT.